This T cell receptor beta chain was documented in a study of cytomegalovirus exposure and HLA in healthy donors. The CDR3 sequence is 16 residues long. V was pared by 5 bases and J by 5 bases, with 13 bases of the junction left unmatched. CDR1 SGHTA and CDR2 FQGNSA come from the germline V gene. The PCR was carried out with 60 Vbeta primers and 13 Jbeta primers. Sequencing used immunoSEQ multiplex PCR; TCRdb keeps in-frame clones, though not all of them. The sample carries 110,000 to 150,000 clones, around 10% recorded once. Sequencing input: PBMCs. The V and J genes are TRBV7-2 and TRBJ1-2; TRBD1 matches at 8 bases. The sequence was obtained from a male donor in good health and CMV-seronegative. CDR3 in amino acids: CASSPLQGAVLYGYTF. The CDR3 DNA reads as TGTGCCAGCAGCCCTCTCCAGGGGGCTGTGTTGTATGGCTACACCTTC.